This T cell receptor beta chain was recovered during a study of identifying expanded T cells in peripheral blood. Findings and limits, study-wide: Clone count variance between approximately two-week samples rose with total template count. Differentially abundant clones: about 1.3 between replicates, about 15 at 2 to 3 weeks, under 25 at four.

The data were produced by immunoSEQ multiplex PCR, yet TCRdb's version contains in-frame clones alone and is incomplete. The sample includes tens of thousands of clones, roughly 87% of them seen just once. About this clone: What it binds is not known.

During the collection period, no donor immune events like infections were recorded. Sequencing was done on a sample of blood. This TCR was recovered from a person aged 18 to 75 in good health.

The CDR3: CSAREGHEAFF. In DNA, the CDR3 is TGCAGTGCTAGGGAGGGACATGAAGCTTTCTTT. This chain links TRBV20-1 with TRBJ1-1; weak D call: TRBD1 (6 bases). The germline CDR1 and CDR2 sequences are DFQATT and SNEGSKA (reference sequence). The CDR3 is made up of 11 amino acids. With 3 bases removed from V and 7 bases from J, the gap between germline ends came to 9 bases.